Below, 6 T cell receptor beta chains from the same sample are listed, as sequenced in a study of T cell responses to AZD1222 COVID-19 vaccine. Using immunoSEQ multiplex PCR, the repertoire was profiled, and TCRdb retains in-frame clones only, with some absent. The repertoire holds approximately 270,000 clones, about 94% seen once, with 0.55% in the top ten. The input for sequencing was peripheral blood, taken 28 days after the second AZD1222 dose. All receptors derive from an adult who received the AZD1222 COVID-19 vaccine.

The chain is built from TRBV28 and TRBJ1-1; tentatively, D is TRBD1 (5 bases). CDR1 is MDHEN and CDR2 is SYDVKM in the germline V gene. The length of the CDR3 is 15 residues. V was trimmed by 3 bases and J by 5 bases, leaving 16 bases between them. CDR3 residues: CASSLVWQGTTEAFF. The CDR3 nucleotides read TGTGCCAGCAGTTTGGTTTGGCAGGGAACTACTGAAGCTTTCTTT.

The chain uses TRBV7-3 and TRBJ2-3; tentatively, D is TRBD2 (6 bases). The ends were cut back, 2 bases at V and 3 bases at J, with 12 bases in the middle. CDR3 length: 15 residues. Per germline, CDR1 SGHTA and CDR2 FQGTGA. CDR3 region: CASSLWGGTTDTQYF. The CDR3 DNA is TGTGCCAGCAGCTTATGGGGCGGGACTACAGATACGCAGTATTTT.

This clone was recorded once. This chain uses TRBV5-1 with TRBJ2-1, with 8 positions matching TRBD1. CDR1 and CDR2 (germline): SGHRS, YFSETQ. The CDR3 has 16 amino acids. V shed 4 bases and J 5 bases; nucleotides not matched to a gene: 11. CDR3 protein: CASSQGATGRDNEQFF. The CDR3 DNA reads TGCGCCAGCAGCCAGGGGGCTACAGGCAGGGACAATGAGCAGTTCTTC.

This sequence joins TRBV27 and TRBJ2-5, with TRBD2 matching 10 bases. The CDR3 runs 17 residues. The V and J ends lost 5 bases and 2 bases, in that order; junction bases with no gene match: 11. Per the germline V gene, CDR1 is MNHEY and CDR2 is SMNVEV (reference sequence). The CDR3 protein is CASSPRTSGGVQETQYF. As DNA, the CDR3 is TGTGCCAGCAGTCCTCGGACTAGCGGAGGAGTTCAAGAGACCCAGTACTTC.

The chain is built from TRBV19 and TRBJ2-2; 9 positions agree with TRBD1. The CDR3 spans 15 residues. Germline values: CDR1 LNHDA, CDR2 SQIVND (reference sequence). The trim removed 7 bases at V and 7 bases at J, leaving 10 bases unmatched. The CDR3 loop reads CASKRDRAEFGELFF. The CDR3 nucleotides are TGTGCCAGTAAAAGGGACAGGGCCGAATTCGGGGAGCTGTTTTTT.

V is TRBV27 and J is TRBJ1-2; TRBD1 matches at 8 bases. The CDR3 extends over 14 amino acids. The trim removed 8 bases at V and 4 bases at J, leaving 9 bases unmatched. The germline gives CDR1 MNHEY, CDR2 SMNVEV (reference sequence). The CDR3 sequence is CASGFQGASYGYTF. CDR3 nucleotide sequence: TGTGCCAGCGGATTCCAGGGGGCGAGCTATGGCTACACCTTC.